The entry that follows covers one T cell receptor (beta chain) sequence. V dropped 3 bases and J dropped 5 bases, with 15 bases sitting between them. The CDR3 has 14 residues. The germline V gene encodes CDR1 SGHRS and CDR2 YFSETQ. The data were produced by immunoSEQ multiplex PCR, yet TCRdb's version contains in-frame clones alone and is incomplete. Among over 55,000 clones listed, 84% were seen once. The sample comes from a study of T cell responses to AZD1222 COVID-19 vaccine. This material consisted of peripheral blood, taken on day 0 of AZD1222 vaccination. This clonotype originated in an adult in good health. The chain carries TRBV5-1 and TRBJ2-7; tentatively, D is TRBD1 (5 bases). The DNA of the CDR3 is TGCGCCAGCAGCTACGCAGACGTGGGGCACGAGCAGTACTTC. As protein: CASSYADVGHEQYF. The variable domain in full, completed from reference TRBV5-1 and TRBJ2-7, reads KAGVTQTPRYLIKTRGQQVTLSCSPISGHRSVSWYQQTPGQGLQFLFEYFSETQRNKGNFPGRFSGRQFSNSRSEMNVSTLELGDSALYLCASSYADVGHEQYFGPGTRLTVT.